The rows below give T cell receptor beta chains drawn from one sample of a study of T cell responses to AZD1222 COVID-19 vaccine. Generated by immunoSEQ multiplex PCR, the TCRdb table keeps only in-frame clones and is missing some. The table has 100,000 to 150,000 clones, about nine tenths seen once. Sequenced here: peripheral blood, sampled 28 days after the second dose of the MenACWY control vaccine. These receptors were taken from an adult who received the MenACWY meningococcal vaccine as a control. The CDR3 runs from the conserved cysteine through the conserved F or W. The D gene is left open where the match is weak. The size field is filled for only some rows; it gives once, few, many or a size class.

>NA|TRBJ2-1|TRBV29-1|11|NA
CSVLEGVRQFF
TGCAGCGTGCTCGAGGGAGTGAGGCAGTTCTTC
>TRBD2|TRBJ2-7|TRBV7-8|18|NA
CASSLRPGTSGSTYEQYF
TGTGCCAGCAGCTTACGTCCCGGGACTAGCGGGAGTACCTACGAGCAGTACTTC
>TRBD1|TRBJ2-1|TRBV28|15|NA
CASSFAQGGYNEQFF
TGTGCCAGCAGTTTTGCACAGGGGGGCTACAATGAGCAGTTCTTC
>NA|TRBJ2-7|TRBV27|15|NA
CASAPDGLSSYEQYF
TGTGCCAGCGCGCCCGACGGGTTGAGCTCCTACGAGCAGTACTTC
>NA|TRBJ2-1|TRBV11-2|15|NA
CASSLGPGAYNEQFF
TGTGCCAGCAGCTTAGGACCAGGGGCCTACAATGAGCAGTTCTTC
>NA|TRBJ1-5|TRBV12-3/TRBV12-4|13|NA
CASSLGGPRPQHF
TGTGCCAGCAGTTTAGGGGGCCCCCGGCCCCAGCATTTT
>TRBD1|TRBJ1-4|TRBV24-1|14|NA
CATYPTGDGEKLFF
TGTGCCACCTACCCGACAGGGGATGGTGAAAAACTGTTTTTT
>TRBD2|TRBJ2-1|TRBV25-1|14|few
CASSEAGDWGEQFF
TGTGCCAGCAGTGAAGCGGGAGACTGGGGTGAGCAGTTCTTC
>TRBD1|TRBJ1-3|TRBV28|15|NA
CASSFYRGPGNTIYF
TGTGCCAGCAGTTTCTACAGGGGGCCTGGAAACACCATATATTTT
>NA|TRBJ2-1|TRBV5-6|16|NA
CASSLVGARRGQAQFF
TGTGCCAGCAGCTTGGTAGGGGCTCGGCGGGGCCAGGCGCAGTTCTTC
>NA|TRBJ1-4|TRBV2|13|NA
CASSASGYEKLFF
TGTGCCAGCAGTGCCTCAGGGTATGAAAAACTGTTTTTT
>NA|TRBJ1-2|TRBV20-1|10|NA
CSARHYGYTF
TGCAGTGCCCGCCACTATGGCTACACCTTC
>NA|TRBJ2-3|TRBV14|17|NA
CASSHETGKGYTDTQYF
TGTGCCAGCAGCCATGAAACAGGGAAGGGGTACACAGATACGCAGTATTTT
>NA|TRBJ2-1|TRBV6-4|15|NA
CASSAYGTEPNEQFF
TGTGCCAGCAGTGCCTACGGGACGGAACCCAATGAGCAGTTCTTC
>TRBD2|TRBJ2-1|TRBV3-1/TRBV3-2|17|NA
CASSQDSKRDTYNEQFF
TGTGCCAGCAGCCAAGATTCCAAGCGGGATACTTACAATGAGCAGTTCTTC
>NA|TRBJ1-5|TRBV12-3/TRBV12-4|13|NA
CASSYGSNQPQHF
TGTGCCAGCAGTTATGGTAGCAATCAGCCCCAGCATTTT
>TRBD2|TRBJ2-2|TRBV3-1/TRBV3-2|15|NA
CASSPGLAHTGELFF
TGTGCCAGCAGCCCGGGACTAGCACACACCGGGGAGCTGTTTTTT
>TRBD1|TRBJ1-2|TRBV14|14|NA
CASSQSGQVYGYTF
TGTGCCAGCAGCCAGAGCGGACAGGTTTATGGCTACACCTTC
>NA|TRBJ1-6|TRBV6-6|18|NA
CASSRDPVQGSYNSPLHF
TGTGCCAGCAGTCGGGACCCCGTCCAGGGCTCCTATAATTCACCCCTCCACTTT
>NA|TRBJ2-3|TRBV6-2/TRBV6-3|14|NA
CASRYLIGEDTQYF
TGTGCCAGCAGGTACCTGATAGGGGAAGATACGCAGTATTTT
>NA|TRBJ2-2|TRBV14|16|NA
CASSQYEGGYTGELFF
TGTGCCAGCAGCCAATACGAGGGGGGATACACCGGGGAGCTGTTTTTT
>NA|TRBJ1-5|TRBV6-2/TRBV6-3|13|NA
CASSVRRDQPQHF
TGTGCCAGCAGTGTCAGGCGGGATCAGCCCCAGCATTTT
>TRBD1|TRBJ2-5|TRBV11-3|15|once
CASSSGQGLQETQYF
TGTGCCAGCAGTTCCGGACAGGGGTTACAAGAGACCCAGTACTTC
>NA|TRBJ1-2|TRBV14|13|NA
CASRDSSHYGYTF
TGTGCCAGCAGGGACAGTTCCCACTATGGCTACACCTTC
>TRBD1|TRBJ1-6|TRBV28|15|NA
CASSLAGTGNSPLHF
TGTGCCAGCAGTTTGGCCGGGACAGGGAATTCACCCCTCCACTTT
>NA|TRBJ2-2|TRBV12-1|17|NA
CASSFGGRGANTGELFF
TGTGCCAGCAGCTTTGGTGGGAGGGGGGCGAACACCGGGGAGCTGTTTTTT
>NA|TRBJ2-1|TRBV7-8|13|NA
CASSLPPYNEQFF
TGTGCCAGCAGCCTACCTCCCTACAATGAGCAGTTCTTC
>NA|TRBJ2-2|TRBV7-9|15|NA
CASSPNPGTTGELFF
TGTGCCAGCAGCCCCAATCCCGGGACGACCGGGGAGCTGTTTTTT
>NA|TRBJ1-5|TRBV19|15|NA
CASSIGAAGNQPQHF
TGTGCCAGTAGTATAGGGGCAGCAGGCAATCAGCCCCAGCATTTT
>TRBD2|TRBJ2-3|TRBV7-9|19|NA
CASSLEFLRGVSGTDTQYF
TGTGCCAGCAGCTTAGAGTTCCTGCGGGGGGTCTCGGGCACAGATACGCAGTATTTT
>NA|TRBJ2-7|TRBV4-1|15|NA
CASSQGGSGGNEQYF
TGCGCCAGCAGCCAAGGAGGGTCTGGCGGGAACGAGCAGTACTTC
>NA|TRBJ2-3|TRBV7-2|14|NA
CASSARTSTDTQYF
TGTGCCAGCAGCGCAAGAACCAGCACAGATACGCAGTATTTT
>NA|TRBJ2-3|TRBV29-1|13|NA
CSVDEGGTDTQYF
TGCAGCGTTGATGAGGGTGGAACAGATACGCAGTATTTT
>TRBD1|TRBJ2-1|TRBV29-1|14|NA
CSVAGQAPYNEQFF
TGCAGCGTTGCAGGACAGGCGCCCTACAATGAGCAGTTCTTC
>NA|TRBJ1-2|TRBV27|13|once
CASRLGNDYGYTF
TGTGCCAGCAGATTAGGGAACGACTATGGCTACACCTTC
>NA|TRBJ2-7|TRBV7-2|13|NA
CASSLVDGYEQYF
TGTGCCAGCAGCTTAGTCGACGGCTACGAGCAGTACTTC
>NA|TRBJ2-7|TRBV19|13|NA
CASAEGYSYEQYF
TGTGCCAGTGCCGAGGGTTACTCCTACGAGCAGTACTTC
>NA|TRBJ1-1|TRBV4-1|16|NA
CASSQDPPGGSGEAFF
TGCGCCAGCAGCCAAGATCCCCCCGGGGGCAGTGGTGAAGCTTTCTTT
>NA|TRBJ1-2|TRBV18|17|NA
CASSPQPGDLTMEGYTF
TGTGCCAGCTCACCACAACCCGGGGACCTTACTATGGAAGGCTACACCTTC
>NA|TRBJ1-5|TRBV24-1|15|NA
CATSDFHGGRQPQHF
TGTGCCACCAGTGATTTCCACGGGGGCAGGCAGCCCCAGCATTTT
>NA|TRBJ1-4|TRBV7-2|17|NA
CASSAYLRTATNEKLFF
TGTGCCAGCAGCGCATACCTTAGGACGGCAACTAATGAAAAACTGTTTTTT
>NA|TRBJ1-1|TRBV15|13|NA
CATDGLDGTEAFF
TGTGCCACCGACGGCCTGGATGGCACTGAAGCTTTCTTT
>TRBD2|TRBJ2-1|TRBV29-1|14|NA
CSVAPGRGYNEQFF
TGCAGCGTTGCCCCAGGGAGGGGATACAATGAGCAGTTCTTC
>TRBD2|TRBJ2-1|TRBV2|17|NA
CASKLGGGPPISNEQFF
TGTGCCAGCAAGCTCGGCGGGGGGCCCCCTATAAGCAATGAGCAGTTCTTC
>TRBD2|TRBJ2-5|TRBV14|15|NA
CASSQGWGGQETQYF
TGTGCCAGCAGCCAAGGATGGGGGGGGCAAGAGACCCAGTACTTC
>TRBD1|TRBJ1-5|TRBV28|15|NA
CASSPRGLGNQPQHF
TGTGCCAGCAGCCCGAGGGGGCTTGGCAATCAGCCCCAGCATTTT
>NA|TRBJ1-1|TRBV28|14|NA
CASTFGTRNTEAFF
TGTGCCAGCACTTTCGGGACAAGGAACACTGAAGCTTTCTTT
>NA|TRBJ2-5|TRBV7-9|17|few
CASSSSTAGLGQETQYF
TGTGCCAGCAGCTCGTCAACGGCAGGGTTGGGTCAAGAGACCCAGTACTTC
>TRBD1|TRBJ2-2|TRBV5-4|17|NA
CASSLALDRARAGELFF
TGTGCCAGCAGCCTGGCCCTCGACAGGGCGAGGGCCGGGGAGCTGTTTTTT
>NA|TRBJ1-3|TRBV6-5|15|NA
CASSYGSSSGNTIYF
TGTGCCAGCAGTTACGGCTCAAGCTCTGGAAACACCATATATTTT
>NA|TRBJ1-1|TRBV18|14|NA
CASSPQGHGTEAFF
TGTGCCAGCTCACCACAGGGGCATGGAACTGAAGCTTTCTTT
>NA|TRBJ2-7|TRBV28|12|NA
CASRSGNYEQYF
TGTGCCAGCAGATCAGGCAACTACGAGCAGTACTTC
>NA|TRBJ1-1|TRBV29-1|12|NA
CSVEWGDTEAFF
TGCAGCGTAGAGTGGGGGGACACTGAAGCTTTCTTT
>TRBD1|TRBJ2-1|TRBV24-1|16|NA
CATSDRTGTTYNEQFF
TGTGCCACCAGTGATCGGACAGGGACGACCTACAATGAGCAGTTCTTC
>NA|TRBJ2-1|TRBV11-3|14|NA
CASSLGQEYNEQFF
TGTGCCAGCAGCTTAGGGCAGGAATACAATGAGCAGTTCTTC
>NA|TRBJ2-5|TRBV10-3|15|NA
CAISERTNRQETQYF
TGTGCCATCAGTGAGCGGACGAACCGGCAAGAGACCCAGTACTTC
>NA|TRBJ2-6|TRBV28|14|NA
CASGGGSGANVLTF
TGTGCCAGCGGGGGAGGATCTGGGGCCAACGTCCTGACTTTC